This is a list of T cell receptor beta chains from one sample in a study of shared clonotypes between healthy human individuals. This table comes from immunoSEQ multiplex PCR, and its TCRdb copy is limited to in-frame clones, with some not included. Among over 2 million clones, 80% to 95% were seen once, and the ten largest hold 0.37%. The source material was naive CD4+ T cells from PBMCs. Source of these receptors: a man younger than 35 in good health. Some clones in this sample may be carry-over from other donors' samples. Both conserved end residues are part of each CDR3. A D gene is named only where the DNA matches it firmly. The size of a clone is reported for some rows only, either as once, few or many, or as a class for expanded clones.

V	size	D	J	DNA	CDR3
TRBV6-6	-	-	TRBJ2-7	TGTGCCAGCAGTAAGGACGGGGAAGGGGAGCAGTACTTC	CASSKDGEGEQYF
TRBV18	-	TRBD2	TRBJ2-7	TGTGCCAGCTCACCGGTTTTGGGTAGCGGGAGGTCTCCCTACGAGCAGTACTTC	CASSPVLGSGRSPYEQYF
TRBV7-9	-	-	TRBJ1-3	TGTGCCAGCAGCTTAGACAGACGCTCTGGAAACACCATATATTTT	CASSLDRRSGNTIYF
TRBV5-1	-	TRBD1	TRBJ2-5	TGCGCCAGCAGGATTACAGGGGACGCCCACCAAGAGACCCAGTACTTC	CASRITGDAHQETQYF
TRBV5-8	-	-	TRBJ1-1	TGTGCCAGCAGCTCCTGGACAGTGAGCACTGAAGCTTTCTTT	CASSSWTVSTEAFF
TRBV18	-	TRBD1	TRBJ2-3	TGTGCCAGCTCACCCGGACAGGGGTTATCAGATACGCAGTATTTT	CASSPGQGLSDTQYF
TRBV6-4	few	TRBD1	TRBJ1-1	TGTGCCAGCAGTGCCAGCACAGGGGGCAGGTACACTGAAGCTTTCTTT	CASSASTGGRYTEAFF
TRBV10-3	-	-	TRBJ2-7	TGTGCCATCAGTGAGTCGTGGGGACAGCTTCTCTGGGGGACTAACCGACTTTACGAGCAGTACTTC	CAISESWGQLLWGTNRLYEQYF
TRBV28	-	TRBD1	TRBJ1-1	TGTGCCAGCGACAACCAGGGGGCTGGGACTGAAGCTTTCTTT	CASDNQGAGTEAFF
TRBV6-5	few	-	TRBJ2-1	TGTGCCCCACCGAAACAGTTCTTC	CAPPKQFF
TRBV19	-	TRBD2	TRBJ2-5	TGTGCCAGTAGCCGGGGGGAGGGTCTCGAGACCCAGTACTTC	CASSRGEGLETQYF
TRBV19	few	-	TRBJ1-4	TGTGCCAGTAGTCCGCCGTTTGAAAAACTGTTTTTT	CASSPPFEKLFF
TRBV7-8	-	-	TRBJ1-1	TGTGCCAGCAGCTTCCCGTGGGGTACTGAAGCTTTCTTT	CASSFPWGTEAFF
TRBV9	-	TRBD2	TRBJ2-1	TGTGCCAGCAGCGAACTAGCGGGAGGTTACAATGAGCAGTTCTTC	CASSELAGGYNEQFF
TRBV28	once	TRBD1	TRBJ1-1	TGTGCCAGCAACCAATGGGCAGGGGGGTCACCAGCTGAAGCTTTCTTT	CASNQWAGGSPAEAFF
TRBV4-3	-	TRBD1	TRBJ2-1	TGCGCCAGCAGCCCACAAGGACAGGGGATCCATGAGCAGTTCTTC	CASSPQGQGIHEQFF
TRBV5-4	-	TRBD2	TRBJ2-3	TGTGCCAGCAGCACTCGGACTAGCCCTCCAGATACGCAGTATTTT	CASSTRTSPPDTQYF
TRBV6-1	once	-	TRBJ2-7	TGTGCCAGCCAACAGGCCCCCTACGAGCAGTACTTC	CASQQAPYEQYF
TRBV23-1	-	-	TRBJ1-3	TGCGCCAGCAGTCTCCGGGTTCGGACGACCTCTGGAAACACCATATATTTT	CASSLRVRTTSGNTIYF
TRBV6-5	once	TRBD2	TRBJ2-1	TGTGCCAGCAGTTACAACCGCGGGAGTGGCAATGAGCAGTTCTTC	CASSYNRGSGNEQFF
TRBV7-3	-	TRBD2	TRBJ2-1	TGTGCCAGCAGCAAACAGCGGGAGGGCCACAATGAGCAGTTCTTC	CASSKQREGHNEQFF
TRBV11-2	-	-	TRBJ2-5	TGTGCCAGCAGGGGGACTGGGGTCCAAGAGACCCAGTACTTC	CASRGTGVQETQYF
TRBV5-8	-	-	TRBJ1-5	TGTGCCAGCAGCCTAACTGTGGGGAGGCCCCAGCATTTT	CASSLTVGRPQHF
TRBV14	-	TRBD2	TRBJ2-4	TGTGCCAGCAGCCAACTCCTAGCGGGAGCCAGCATTCAGTACTTC	CASSQLLAGASIQYF
TRBV28	once	-	TRBJ1-5	TGTGCCAGCATTCAACAGTTATCCCAGCCCCAGCATTTT	CASIQQLSQPQHF
TRBV5-1	-	-	TRBJ2-7	TGCGCCAGCAGGGAAGGTCCTAGCTCCTACGAGCAGTACTTC	CASREGPSSYEQYF
TRBV28	once	TRBD2	TRBJ2-7	TGTGCCAGCAGTGCCGGGACTAGCATGCCCTACGAGCAGTACTTC	CASSAGTSMPYEQYF
TRBV18	once	TRBD1	TRBJ2-7	TGTGCCAGCTCAGAGACTACAGGGGCGTCCTACGAGCAGTACTTC	CASSETTGASYEQYF
TRBV10-3	once	TRBD1	TRBJ1-3	TGTGCCATCAGGGCACAGGGGGTGGGCTCTGGAAACACCATATATTTT	CAIRAQGVGSGNTIYF
TRBV7-9	-	-	TRBJ2-1	TGTGCCAGCAGCCCCAGGGACCGCGGTGAGCAGTTCTTC	CASSPRDRGEQFF
TRBV27	-	-	TRBJ1-1	TGTGCCAGCAGCCCCCGGGCGATCAACACTGAAGCTTTCTTT	CASSPRAINTEAFF